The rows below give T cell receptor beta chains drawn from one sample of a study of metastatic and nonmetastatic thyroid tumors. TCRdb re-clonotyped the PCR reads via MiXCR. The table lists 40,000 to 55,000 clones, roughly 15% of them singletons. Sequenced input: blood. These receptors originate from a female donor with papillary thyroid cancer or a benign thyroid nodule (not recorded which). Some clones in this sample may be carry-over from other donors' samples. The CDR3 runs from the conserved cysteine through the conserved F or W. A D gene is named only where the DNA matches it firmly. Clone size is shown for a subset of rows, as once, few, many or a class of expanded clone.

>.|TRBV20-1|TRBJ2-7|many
CSARDLDYTSYEQYF
TGCAGTGCTAGAGATCTGGACTATACCTCCTACGAGCAGTACTTC
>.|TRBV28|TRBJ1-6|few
CATDWGIWNSPLHF
TGTGCCACCGATTGGGGGATCTGGAATTCACCCCTCCACTTT
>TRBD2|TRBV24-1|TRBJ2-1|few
CATSDKAGDEQFF
TGTGCCACCAGTGATAAAGCGGGAGATGAGCAGTTCTTC
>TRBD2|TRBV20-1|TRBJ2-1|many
CSKSGLAGGGSSYNEQFF
TGCAGCAAAAGTGGGCTAGCGGGAGGGGGGAGCTCCTACAATGAGCAGTTCTTC
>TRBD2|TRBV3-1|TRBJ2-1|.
CASSPRDYAILF
TGTGCCAGCAGCCCCAGGGACTACGCCATACTCTTC
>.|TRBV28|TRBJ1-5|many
CATGDSNQPQHF
TGTGCCACGGGGGACAGCAATCAGCCCCAGCATTTT
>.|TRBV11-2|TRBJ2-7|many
CASSLANRVSYEQYF
TGTGCCAGCAGCTTAGCTAACAGGGTGAGCTACGAGCAGTACTTC
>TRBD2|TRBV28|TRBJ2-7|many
CASLGGVGYEQYF
TGTGCCAGCCTGGGGGGGGTAGGCTACGAGCAGTACTTC
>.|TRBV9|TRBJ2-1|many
CASSHPNSHEQFF
TGTGCCAGCAGCCACCCAAATAGTCATGAGCAGTTCTTC
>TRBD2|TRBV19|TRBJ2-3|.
CATYLGLAGVGTDTQYF
TGTGCCACTTACCTCGGACTAGCGGGAGTGGGGACAGATACGCAGTATTTT
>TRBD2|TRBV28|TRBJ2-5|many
CASSLSGRKTQYF
TGTGCCAGCAGTTTAAGCGGGAGAAAGACCCAGTACTTC
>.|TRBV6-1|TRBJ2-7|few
CASSERGALSYEQYF
TGTGCCAGCAGTGAAAGGGGGGCACTCTCCTACGAGCAGTACTTC
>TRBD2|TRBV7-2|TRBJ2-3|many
CASSVSGRVTDTQYF
TGTGCCAGCAGCGTTAGCGGGAGGGTTACAGATACGCAGTATTTT
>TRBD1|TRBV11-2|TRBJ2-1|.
CASSFVGTGRNEQFF
TGTGCCAGCAGCTTTGTGGGGACAGGGCGGAATGAGCAGTTCTTC
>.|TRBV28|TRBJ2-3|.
CASSLPSRDTQYF
TGTGCCAGCAGTTTACCTAGTAGGGATACGCAGTATTTT
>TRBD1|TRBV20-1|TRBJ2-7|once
CSANRDRSYEQYF
TGCAGTGCTAACCGGGACAGGTCCTACGAGCAGTACTTC
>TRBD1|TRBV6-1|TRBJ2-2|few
CASKEGTGVSSELFF
TGTGCCAGCAAAGAAGGGACAGGGGTATCCTCGGAGCTGTTTTTT
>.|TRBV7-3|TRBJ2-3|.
CASSLMLLSSTDTQYF
TGTGCCAGCAGCTTAATGTTGTTATCTAGCACAGATACGCAGTATTTT
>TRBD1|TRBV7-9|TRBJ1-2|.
CATRAGTGGDGYKF
TGTGCCACTAGAGCCGGGACAGGGGGTGATGGCTACAAATTC
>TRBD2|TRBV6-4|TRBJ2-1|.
CDSSESRGGRYNEQFF
TGTGACAGCAGTGAATCTCGGGGGGGGCGGTACAATGAGCAGTTCTTC
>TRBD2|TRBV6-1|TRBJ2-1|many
CASRGLASGSYNEQFF
TGTGCCAGCAGGGGACTAGCGAGCGGTTCCTACAATGAGCAGTTCTTC
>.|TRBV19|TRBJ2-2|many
CASSFQGSGELFF
TGTGCCAGTAGTTTCCAGGGATCCGGGGAGCTGTTTTTT
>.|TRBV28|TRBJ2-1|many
CASTLGLDEQFF
TGTGCCAGCACCCTGGGCCTGGATGAGCAGTTCTTC
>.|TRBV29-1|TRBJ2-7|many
CSVRHQGNEQYF
TGCAGTGTGAGACACCAGGGGAACGAGCAGTACTTC
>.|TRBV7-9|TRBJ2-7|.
CASGGESSYEQYF
TGTGCCAGCGGGGGAGAGAGCTCCTACGAGCAGTACTTC
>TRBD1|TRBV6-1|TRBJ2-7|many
CASSERGQAYEQYF
TGTGCCAGCAGTGAAAGGGGACAGGCCTACGAGCAGTACTTC
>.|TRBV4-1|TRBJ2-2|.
CSSSQRDAWELFF
TGCTCCAGCAGCCAAAGGGACGCCTGGGAGCTGTTTTTT
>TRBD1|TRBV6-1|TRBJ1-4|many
CASRSSGGIEKLFF
TGTGCCAGCAGGTCTTCAGGGGGGATTGAAAAACTGTTTTTT
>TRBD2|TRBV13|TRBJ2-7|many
CASSFALASHGRYEQYF
TGTGCCAGCAGCTTCGCACTAGCGTCCCACGGAAGGTACGAGCAGTACTTC
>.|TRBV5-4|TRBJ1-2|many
CASSLVGGRARYTF
TGTGCCAGCAGCTTGGTCGGGGGTAGGGCACGGTACACCTTC